What follows is one T cell receptor (beta chain) and its context. What it binds is not known. Primed by a sample-barcoded 5' primer and a J-beta primer mix, a second PCR proceeded for roughly 6 to 12 cycles. TCRdb re-called the 5' RACE reads with MiXCR, one entry per CDR3 protein. The sample has 700,000 to 850,000 distinct CDR3 sequences, about 55% seen once. These data are taken from a study of blood T cells in healthy people across ages. Study-level results: The percentage of naive T cells correlated strongly with TCR beta diversity.

V lost 4 bases and J 3 bases, leaving 21 bases between the germline ends. The CDR3 spans 16 residues. Germline values: CDR1 SQVTM, CDR2 ANQGSEA. Sequencing was carried out using blood. This chain links TRBV29-1 with TRBJ1-1, with D possibly being TRBD1 (6 bases). The source is an elderly man in good health. This CDR3 reads CSVGSGGRGAHTEAFF. As DNA, the CDR3 is TGCAGCGTTGGATCCGGCGGGCGGGGGGCCCACACTGAAGCTTTCTTT.